This T cell receptor (beta chain) was retrieved from a study of blood T cell repertoires in COVID-19. Overall study: Sites in the United States, Italy and Spain provided acute and convalescent COVID-19 samples.

Sequencing was performed with immunoSEQ multiplex PCR; in TCRdb, only in-frame clones are kept and a portion is missing. The sample holds about 200,000 clones, more than 70% seen once. Germline CDR1 is SQVTM and CDR2 is ANQGSEA. CDR3 length equals 13 residues. Germline trimming cut 4 bases from V and 2 bases from J; bases unmatched to any gene: 2. The sequenced sample was PBMCs or T cells enriched from blood (not recorded which). The chain is built from TRBV29-1 and TRBJ1-3; 7 nucleotides match TRBD1. The source of this sequence is a woman aged 40 to 50 with acute COVID-19. The CDR3 spells CSVGRGPGNTIYF. The CDR3 DNA reads as TGCAGCGTTGGTAGGGGGCCTGGAAACACCATATATTTT.